This passage covers 8 T cell receptor beta chains from one sample sequenced in a study of T cell clones after liver transplantation. Sequenced by immunoSEQ multiplex PCR; TCRdb stores in-frame clones only, minus some. The sample carries some 120,000 clones, approximately 90% recorded once. This material consisted of CD4+ T cells from blood, taken 12 months after liver transplant. All receptors derive from a human patient who received a liver transplant. Among the T cells, some may be from the graft donor.

The chain couples TRBV7-8 to TRBJ2-1, with 10 nucleotides matching TRBD2. This CDR3 has 16 amino acids. Germline loops: CDR1 SGHVS, CDR2 FQNEAQ. The ends lost 5 bases at V and 8 bases at J; junction bases unmatched: 12. The CDR3 reads CASSEESGRAFDEQFF. DNA of the CDR3: TGTGCCAGCAGCGAAGAGAGCGGGAGGGCCTTTGATGAGCAGTTCTTC.

The chain carries TRBV7-2 and TRBJ2-5; 7 bases are a match to TRBD1. The V gene end was trimmed by 0 bases and the J gene end by 4 bases; junction bases not matched to a gene: 5. The CDR3 is made up of 15 amino acids. Germline V CDR1 and CDR2: SGHTA, FQGNSA. The CDR3 reads CASSLAGGAGETQYF. As DNA, the CDR3 is TGTGCCAGCAGCTTAGCAGGGGGCGCGGGAGAGACCCAGTACTTC.

This clone was detected only a few times. The V call is TRBV6-1, the J call TRBJ1-2; 9 nucleotides line up with TRBD1. Germline V gene sequence: CDR1 MNHNS, CDR2 SASEGT. CDR3 length: 13 residues. The ends lost 3 bases at V and 7 bases at J; junction bases unmatched: 3. The CDR3 reads CASSEGQGLGYTF. The CDR3 DNA sequence: TGTGCCAGCAGTGAGGGACAGGGTCTTGGCTACACCTTC.

The chain combines TRBV28 with TRBJ2-7; TRBD2 matches 7 bases. CDR3 length: 14 residues. Per germline, CDR1 MDHEN and CDR2 SYDVKM. V lost 5 bases, J lost 4 bases, and 8 bases stayed unmatched. The CDR3 region has the DNA TGTGCCAGCAGTAACCCGGGGGGTGCATACGAGCAGTACTTC. Amino acid sequence: CASSNPGGAYEQYF.

The J gene is TRBJ2-5, the V gene TRBV27; D assignment may be TRBD1 or TRBD2 (5 bases each). From germline, CDR1 is MNHEY and CDR2 SMNVEV (reference sequence). This CDR3 contains 15 residues. Trimming left V 8 bases short and J 1 base short, with 17 bases between. The CDR3 DNA reads TGTGCCAGCGGCCCCGGGACGGCAACCCAAGAGACCCAGTACTTC. Its protein is CASGPGTATQETQYF.

The chain couples TRBV6-5 to TRBJ2-1, with TRBD1 matching over 8 bases. CDR1 is MNHEY, CDR2 SVGAGI, per germline. This CDR3 is 13 amino acids long. V lost 6 bases to trimming and J lost 6 bases; unmatched junction nucleotides: 4. The CDR3 sequence: CASRADRGNEQFF. CDR3 DNA: TGTGCCAGCAGGGCCGACAGGGGCAATGAGCAGTTCTTC.

V gene TRBV19 combines with J gene TRBJ1-1, with TRBD1 matching 9 bases. The CDR3 is 15 residues long. The germline gives CDR1 LNHDA, CDR2 SQIVND (reference sequence). The V and J ends lost 7 bases and 2 bases, in that order; junction bases with no gene match: 8. Written as DNA, the CDR3 is TGTGCCAGTATCCGGGACAGGGCGTATAACACTGAAGCTTTCTTT. Its translation: CASIRDRAYNTEAFF.

This chain joins TRBV25-1 and TRBJ2-1; a weak D match, TRBD2 (5 bases). CDR1 and CDR2 (germline): MGHDK, SYGVNS. V was shortened by 3 bases and J by 6 bases, with 15 bases between the two germline ends. This CDR3 region has 15 residues. CDR3 nucleotide sequence: TGTGCCAGCAGTGAGGGTGGGCTAGAGGGCAATGAGCAGTTCTTC. Residues: CASSEGGLEGNEQFF.